This TCR beta chain was identified during a study of control samples from healthy donors and cancer patients. Trimming shortened V by 6 bases and J by 3 bases, and 12 bases separated the two germline ends. The CDR3 contains 14 residues. Germline assignment: CDR1 WSHSY and CDR2 SAAADI. Sequenced by immunoSEQ multiplex PCR; TCRdb stores in-frame clones only, minus some. The data contain over 100,000 clones, 90% of them singletons. What was sequenced was blood. This chain connects TRBV10-2 to TRBJ1-5; D gene unclear. This TCR was recovered from a human donor in good health. The donor label of this sample is uncertain. The DNA for the CDR3 is TGCGCCAGCAGCCCGACGGGCGACAATCAGCCCCAGCATTTT. It specifies CASSPTGDNQPQHF.